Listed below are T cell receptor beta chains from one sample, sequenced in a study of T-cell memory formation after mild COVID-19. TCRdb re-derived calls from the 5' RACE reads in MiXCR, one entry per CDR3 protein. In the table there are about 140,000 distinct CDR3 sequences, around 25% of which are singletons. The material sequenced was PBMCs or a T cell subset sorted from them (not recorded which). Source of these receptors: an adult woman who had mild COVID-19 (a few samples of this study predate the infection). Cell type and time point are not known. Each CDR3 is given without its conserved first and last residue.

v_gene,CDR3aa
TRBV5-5,ASSLTGNEQY
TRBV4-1,ASSQLSMGAYEQY
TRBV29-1,SAGGQNTEAF
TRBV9,ASSVDPGDEQF
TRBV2,ASSGGASYNEQF
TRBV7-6,ASSLEPGDSPYQPQH
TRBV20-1,SAWEQTNTEAF
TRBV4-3,ASSPGTGPGELF
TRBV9,ASSPRDSWTGELF
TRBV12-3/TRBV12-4,ASSFPGELF
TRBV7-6,ASSLAPGLAGNEQF
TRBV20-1,SARDEGHEQY
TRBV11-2,ASSFSGGTYNEQF
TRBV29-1,SVSGTGAYEQY
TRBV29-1,SVEDSGLAGVADTQY
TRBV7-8,ANSPQETQY
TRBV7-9,ASSPPGGEQY
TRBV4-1,ASSPEYGLSSYEQY
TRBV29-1,SADSTNTGELF
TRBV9,ASSVKLAGGPLDTQY
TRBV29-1,SAPTGYVNEQF
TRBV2,ASSHDSDSNYGYT
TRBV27,ASSSGTGSYNEQF
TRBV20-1,SARELRETQY
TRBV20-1,SASRSPANYGYT
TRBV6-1,ASSEVTGTNYGYT
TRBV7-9,ASSPGELYNEQF
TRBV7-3,ASSSLGGTYNEQF
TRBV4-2,ASSQDLWVAAF
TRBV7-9,ASSSVEGANTGELF
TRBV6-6,ASIGTPYEQY
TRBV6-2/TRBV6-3,ASSYSRSTEAF
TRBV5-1,ASSLSQDLAKNIQY
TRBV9,ASSPSRVRISASNYGYT
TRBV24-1,ATSDPGPDIAKNIQY
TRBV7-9,ASSLDGFYNEQF
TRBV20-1,SAPRLAGGISYNEQF
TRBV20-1,SAREPSPRISTDTQY
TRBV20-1,SASEGILAGSPETQY
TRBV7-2,ASSLEGAPGSYNSPLH
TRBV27,ASSYAYEQY
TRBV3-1,ASSQDSRGNTEAF
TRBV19,ASRHLGVGTEAF
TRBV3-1,ASSQDSATYNEQF
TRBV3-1,ASSQASTDTQY
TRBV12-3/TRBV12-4,ASRPTGGAETQY
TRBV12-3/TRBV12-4,ASRWDRENQPQH